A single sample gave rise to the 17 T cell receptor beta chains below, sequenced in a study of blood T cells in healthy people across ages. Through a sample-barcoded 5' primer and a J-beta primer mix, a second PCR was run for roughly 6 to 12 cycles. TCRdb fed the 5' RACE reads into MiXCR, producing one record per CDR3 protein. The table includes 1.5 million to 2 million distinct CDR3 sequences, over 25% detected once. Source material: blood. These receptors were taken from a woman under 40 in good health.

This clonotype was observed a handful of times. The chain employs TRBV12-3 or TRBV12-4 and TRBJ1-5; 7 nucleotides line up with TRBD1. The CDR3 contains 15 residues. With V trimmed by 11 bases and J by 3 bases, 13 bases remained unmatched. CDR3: CASQRGPDANQPQHF. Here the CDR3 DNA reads TGTGCCTCGCAGAGGGGGCCGGACGCCAATCAGCCCCAGCATTTT.

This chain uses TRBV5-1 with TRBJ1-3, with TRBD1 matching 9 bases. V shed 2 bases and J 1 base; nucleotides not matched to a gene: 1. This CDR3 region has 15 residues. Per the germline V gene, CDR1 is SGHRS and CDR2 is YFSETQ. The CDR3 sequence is CASSFGTGSGNTIYF. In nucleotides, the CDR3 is TGCGCCAGCAGCTTCGGGACAGGGTCTGGAAACACCATATATTTT.

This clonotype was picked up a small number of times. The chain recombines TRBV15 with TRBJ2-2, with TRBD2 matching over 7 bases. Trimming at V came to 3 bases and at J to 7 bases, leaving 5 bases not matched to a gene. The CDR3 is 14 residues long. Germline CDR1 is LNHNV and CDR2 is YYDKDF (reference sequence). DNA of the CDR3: TGTGCCACCAGCAGCGGACTAGAGGACGGGGAGCTGTTTTTT. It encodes CATSSGLEDGELFF.

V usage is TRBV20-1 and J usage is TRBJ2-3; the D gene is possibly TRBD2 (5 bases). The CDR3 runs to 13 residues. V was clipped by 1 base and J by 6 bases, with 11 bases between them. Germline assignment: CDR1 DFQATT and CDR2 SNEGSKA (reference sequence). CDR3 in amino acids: CSARGGLGDTQYF. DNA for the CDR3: TGCAGTGCTAGAGGAGGGTTAGGGGATACGCAGTATTTT.

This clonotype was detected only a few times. The CDR3 is CASSGPSSGYNEQFF. The CDR3 coding sequence is TGTGCCAGCAGTGGCCCGTCTAGCGGCTACAATGAGCAGTTCTTC. The chain uses TRBV6-2 or TRBV6-3 and TRBJ2-1; 7 nucleotides agree with TRBD2. Germline V CDR1 and CDR2: MNHEY, SVGEGT. The CDR3 loop spans 15 amino acids. The ends lost 5 bases at V and 3 bases at J; junction bases unmatched: 7.

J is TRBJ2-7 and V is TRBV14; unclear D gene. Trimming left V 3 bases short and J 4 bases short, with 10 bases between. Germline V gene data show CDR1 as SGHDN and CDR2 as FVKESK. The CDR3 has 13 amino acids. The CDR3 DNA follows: TGTGCCAGCAGCCACCCGGCCGGGTACGAGCAGTACTTC. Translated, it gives CASSHPAGYEQYF. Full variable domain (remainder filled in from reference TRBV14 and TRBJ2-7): EAGVTQFPSHSVIEKGQTVTLRCDPISGHDNLYWYRRVMGKEIKFLLHFVKESKQDESGMPNNRFLAERTGGTYSTLKVQPAELEDSGVYFCASSHPAGYEQYFGPGTRLTVT.

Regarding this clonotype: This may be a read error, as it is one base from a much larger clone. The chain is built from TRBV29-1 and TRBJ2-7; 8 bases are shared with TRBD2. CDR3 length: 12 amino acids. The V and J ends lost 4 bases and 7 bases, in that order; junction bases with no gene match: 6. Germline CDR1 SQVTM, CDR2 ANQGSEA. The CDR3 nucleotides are TGCAGCGTTGCTGGCGGGGGGAATGAGCAGTACTTC. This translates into CSVAGGGNEQYF.

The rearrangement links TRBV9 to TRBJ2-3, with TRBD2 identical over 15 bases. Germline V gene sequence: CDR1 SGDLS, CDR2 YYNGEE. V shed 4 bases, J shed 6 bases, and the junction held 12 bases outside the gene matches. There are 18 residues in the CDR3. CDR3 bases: TGTGCCAGCAGCCCCGAGGGGACTAGCGGGGGGCCAGCGGATACGCAGTATTTT. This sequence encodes CASSPEGTSGGPADTQYF.

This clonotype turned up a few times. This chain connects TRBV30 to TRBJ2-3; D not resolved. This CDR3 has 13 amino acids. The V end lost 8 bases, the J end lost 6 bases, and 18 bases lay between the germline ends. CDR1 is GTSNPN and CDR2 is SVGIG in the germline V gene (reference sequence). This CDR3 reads CALDRLVADTQYF. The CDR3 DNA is TGTGCCCTGGACCGTTTGGTCGCGGATACGCAGTATTTT.

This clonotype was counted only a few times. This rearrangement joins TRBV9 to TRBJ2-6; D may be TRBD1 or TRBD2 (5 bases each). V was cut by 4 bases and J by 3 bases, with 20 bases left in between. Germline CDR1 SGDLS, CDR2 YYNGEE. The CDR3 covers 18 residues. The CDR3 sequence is CASSYGTAQEGGANVLTF. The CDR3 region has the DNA TGTGCCAGCAGCTACGGGACCGCGCAGGAAGGTGGGGCCAACGTCCTGACTTTC. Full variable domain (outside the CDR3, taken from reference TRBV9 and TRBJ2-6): DSGVTQTPKHLITATGQRVTLRCSPRSGDLSVYWYQQSLDQGLQFLIQYYNGEERAKGNILERFSAQQFPDLHSELNLSSLELGDSALYFCASSYGTAQEGGANVLTFGAGSRLTVL.

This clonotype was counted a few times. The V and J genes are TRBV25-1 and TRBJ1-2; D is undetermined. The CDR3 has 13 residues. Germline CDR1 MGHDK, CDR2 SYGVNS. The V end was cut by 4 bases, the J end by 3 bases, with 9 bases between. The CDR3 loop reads CASSAVADYGYTF. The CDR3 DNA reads TGTGCCAGCAGTGCGGTGGCAGACTATGGCTACACCTTC.

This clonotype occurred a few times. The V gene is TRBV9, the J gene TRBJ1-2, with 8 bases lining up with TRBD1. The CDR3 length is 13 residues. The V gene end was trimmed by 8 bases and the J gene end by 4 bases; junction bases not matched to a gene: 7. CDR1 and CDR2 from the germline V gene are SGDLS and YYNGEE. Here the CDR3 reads CASYGQGSYGYTF. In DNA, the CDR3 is TGTGCCAGTTATGGACAGGGATCCTATGGCTACACCTTC.

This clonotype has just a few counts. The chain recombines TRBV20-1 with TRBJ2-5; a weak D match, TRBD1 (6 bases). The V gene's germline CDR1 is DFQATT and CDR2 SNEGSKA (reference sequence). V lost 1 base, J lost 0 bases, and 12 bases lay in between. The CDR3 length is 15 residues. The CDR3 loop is CSARGDMADQETQYF. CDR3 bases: TGCAGTGCTAGAGGGGACATGGCGGACCAAGAGACCCAGTACTTC.

CDR3 coding DNA: TGTGCCAGCAGTTTCGTTAGCGGGAAACTCACAGATACGCAGTATTTT. As protein: CASSFVSGKLTDTQYF. The rearrangement uses TRBV12-3 or TRBV12-4 and TRBJ2-3; 8 positions match TRBD2. V trimming: 3 bases; J trimming: 2 bases; junction bases outside the gene matches: 7. The CDR3 spans 16 residues.

Here the CDR3 reads CASSVSSQQLYGYTF. As DNA, the CDR3 is TGTGCCAGCAGCGTCAGTTCCCAGCAACTCTATGGCTACACCTTC. This rearrangement joins TRBV9 to TRBJ1-2; D ambiguous. The length of the CDR3 is 15 residues. Between the trimmed V and J ends, which lost 2 bases and 4 bases, there was a span of 15 bases. Germline assignment: CDR1 SGDLS and CDR2 YYNGEE.

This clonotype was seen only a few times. The CDR3 nucleotides are TGTGCCAGCAGGACAGGGATAAGCAATCAGCCCCAGCATTTT. Protein sequence: CASRTGISNQPQHF. J is TRBJ1-5 and V is TRBV6-6, with 7 positions matching TRBD1. CDR3 length: 14 residues. V lost 6 bases, J lost 1 base, and 3 bases stayed unmatched. The germline V gene encodes CDR1 MNHNY and CDR2 SVGAGI (reference sequence).

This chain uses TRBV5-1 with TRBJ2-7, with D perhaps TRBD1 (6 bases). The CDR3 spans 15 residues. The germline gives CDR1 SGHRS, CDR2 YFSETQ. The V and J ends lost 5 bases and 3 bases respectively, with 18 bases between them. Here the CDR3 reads CASRYTRDRLYEQYF. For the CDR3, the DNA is TGCGCCAGCAGATATACCCGAGACAGGCTCTACGAGCAGTACTTC. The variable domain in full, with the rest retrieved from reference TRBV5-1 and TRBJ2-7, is KAGVTQTPRYLIKTRGQQVTLSCSPISGHRSVSWYQQTPGQGLQFLFEYFSETQRNKGNFPGRFSGRQFSNSRSEMNVSTLELGDSALYLCASRYTRDRLYEQYFGPGTRLTVT.